The present T cell receptor (beta chain) was sequenced within a study of OX40 agonist ivuxolimab in advanced cancers. At the level of the study: An agonistic anti-OX40 (CD134) antibody, ivuxolimab, was used to treat the patients. Study-wide results and limits: CD4+ and CD8+ blood T cells expanded clonally by week 6 at 0.1 to 3.0 mg/kg.

Blood samples were obtained at baseline, cycle 4 day 1, and cycle 7 day 1. CDR1 is SQVTM and CDR2 is ANQGSEA in the germline V gene. Trimming removed 1 base from V and 2 bases from J, with 15 bases in between. The CDR3 is made up of 15 amino acids. Assay: immunoSEQ multiplex PCR; the TCRdb copy retains only in-frame clones and omits some. The sample lists 65,000 to 95,000 clones, around 88% occurring once. This clone was counted a single time. Its target is unknown. Source: CD4+ or CD8+ T cells sorted from blood, taken in a trial of the OX40 agonist ivuxolimab. The receptor's source is an adult with an advanced solid tumor such as melanoma, head and neck, liver or kidney cancer. This chain joins TRBV29-1 and TRBJ2-7; the D gene is possibly TRBD1 (6 bases). The CDR3 DNA follows: TGCAGCGTTGAAGGGATAGGGGGAGACCCCTACGAGCAGTACTTC. This codes for CSVEGIGGDPYEQYF.